Below, 24 T cell receptor beta chains from the same sample are listed, as sequenced in a study of regulatory T cells in long-lasting Graves disease (dated by TCRdb to the early 2020s). The time point label on this specimen signifies: newly diagnosed GD, antithyroid drugs for less than 3 months. For both TCR sequencing and RNA sequencing, RNA was extracted from PBMCs using TRIzol. Libraries were prepared through multiplex PCR. Reads for this sample came from an Illumina HiSeq 4000. TCR beta libraries were built with iRepertoire HTBI primers and Arm-PCR amplification of CDR3 regions. TCRdb reran the public reads through fastp at Q25 and MiXCR, keeping productive beta chains. Each entry merges the rows of one CDR3 protein and shows their most common DNA and genes. The sample includes roughly 420,000 distinct CDR3 sequences, with roughly 17% observed a single time. The ten largest clones capture about 10% of the sample.

The data were also submitted as part of a second study, on T cells in Graves' hyperthyroidism and ophthalmopathy.

Sequenced material: peripheral blood mononuclear cells (PBMCs), taken at new diagnosis, from a patient treated with antithyroid drugs. These receptors all come from a woman aged 25 to 39 with Graves disease. Donor details come from another sample of the same person, matched by shared clones.

This clonotype was seen a single time. The chain combines TRBV6-1 with TRBJ2-1; D not certain. The germline gives CDR1 MNHNS, CDR2 SASEGT. The CDR3 is made up of 12 amino acids. V was clipped by 10 bases and J by 2 bases, with 9 bases between them. The CDR3, as DNA: TGTGCCAACCGATTCCCCTACAATGAGCAGTTCTTC. As protein: CANRFPYNEQFF.

The chain joins TRBV11-2 to TRBJ2-5; TRBD2 aligns across 15 bases. This CDR3 spans 15 amino acids. The V and J ends lost 4 bases and 5 bases, in that order; junction bases with no gene match: 2. The germline V gene has CDR1 SGHAT and CDR2 FQNNGV. The CDR3 sequence: CASSWTSGRAETQYF. As DNA, the CDR3 is TGTGCCAGCAGCTGGACTAGCGGGAGGGCGGAGACCCAGTACTTC. The entire variable domain, with the rest obtained from reference TRBV11-2 and TRBJ2-5, is as follows: EAGVAQSPRYKIIEKRQSVAFWCNPISGHATLYWYQQILGQGPKLLIQFQNNGVVDDSQLPKDRFSAERLKGVDSTLKIQPAKLEDSAVYLCASSWTSGRAETQYFGPGTRLLVL.

This chain links TRBV5-1 with TRBJ1-3; no clear D gene. The V gene lost 0 bases and the J gene lost 0 bases, with 7 bases spanning the gap. Germline V CDR1 and CDR2: SGHRS, YFSETQ. This CDR3 region has 15 residues. The CDR3 reads CASSLERLSGNTIYF. DNA of the CDR3: TGCGCCAGCAGCTTGGAGCGGCTCTCTGGAAACACCATATATTTT.

The V gene is TRBV5-1, the J gene TRBJ2-5, with D hard to call. Germline CDR1 is SGHRS and CDR2 is YFSETQ. The V end was cut by 4 bases, the J end by 5 bases, with 15 bases between. This CDR3 has 14 amino acids. CDR3 protein: CASSPVPGRETQYF. CDR3 coding DNA: TGCGCCAGCAGCCCGGTTCCCGGCCGGGAGACCCAGTACTTC.

This clonotype turned up a few times. This may arise from a read error, as a much more abundant clone is one base away. The rearrangement joins TRBV5-6 to TRBJ2-5; 8 positions agree with TRBD2. CDR1 and CDR2 (germline): SGHDT, YYEEEE. The junction had 12 bases not matched to a gene; V was cut back by 1 base and J by 7 bases. The CDR3 loop spans 16 amino acids. The CDR3 sequence is CASSLTSGYEWGTQYF. The DNA for the CDR3 is TGTGCCAGCAGCTTGACTAGCGGATATGAGTGGGGGACCCAGTACTTC.

This sequence joins TRBV7-2 and TRBJ2-3; 14 positions agree with TRBD2. The CDR3 covers 16 residues. CDR1 is SGHTA and CDR2 is FQGNSA in the germline V gene. V lost 5 bases and J lost 6; bases outside the gene matches: 7. The CDR3 nucleotides are TGTGCCAGCAGCCTGACTAGCGGGAGGGCCTGGGATACGCAGTATTTT. It yields the protein CASSLTSGRAWDTQYF.

This clonotype showed up many times. The junction does not match germline at one end; this may be a read error. The chain joins TRBV28 to TRBJ1-2; maybe TRBD1 (5 bases). The CDR3 is 14 residues long. Germline lookup yields CDR1 MDHEN and CDR2 SYDVKM. The CDR3 region has the DNA TGTGCCAGCAGTTTTATTGGGGGTAGCTATGGCTGCACCTTC. Protein: CASSFIGGSYGCTF.

This clonotype has at least ten counts. This sequence joins TRBV28 and TRBJ1-4; D remains ambiguous. Trimming stripped 2 bases from V and 7 bases from J, with 23 bases between. Germline V gives CDR1 MDHEN, CDR2 SYDVKM. This CDR3 is built from 18 residues. The DNA of the CDR3 is TGTGCCAGCAGTTTAGTACCTCAAATGTGGCGGTCGGCTGAAAAACTGTTTTTT. It translates to CASSLVPQMWRSAEKLFF.

This clonotype was detected a few times. J is TRBJ1-3 and V is TRBV14; unclear D gene. CDR1 and CDR2 from the germline V gene are SGHDN and FVKESK. V was pared by 4 bases and J by 2 bases, with 12 bases between. The CDR3 extends over 15 amino acids. The DNA of the CDR3 is TGTGCCAGCAGCCCCCTTGGTGGGGCTGGAAACACCATATATTTT. Its translation: CASSPLGGAGNTIYF. Combining the CDR3 with reference TRBV14 and TRBJ1-3 gives the whole variable domain EAGVTQFPSHSVIEKGQTVTLRCDPISGHDNLYWYRRVMGKEIKFLLHFVKESKQDESGMPNNRFLAERTGGTYSTLKVQPAELEDSGVYFCASSPLGGAGNTIYFGEGSWLTVV.

This clonotype was counted many times. This chain joins TRBV11-3 and TRBJ2-5; no definite D call. Per germline, CDR1 SGHNT and CDR2 YENEEA. The CDR3 runs 13 residues. V was pared by 5 bases and J by 2 bases, with 9 bases between. CDR3 DNA: TGTGCCAGCAGCCGAACACCTCAAGAGACCCAGTACTTC. It translates to CASSRTPQETQYF.

Only a few counts were recorded for this clonotype. This rearrangement joins TRBV5-4 to TRBJ2-7; TRBD1 aligns across 7 bases. Losses at the gene ends were 4 bases for V and 3 bases for J; bases not matched to a gene: 4. The CDR3 covers 13 residues. Germline-derived CDR1 and CDR2 are SGHNT and YYREEE (reference sequence). The CDR3 coding sequence is TGTGCCAGCAGCGACGACAGGGTCTACGAGCAGTACTTC. Its protein is CASSDDRVYEQYF.

The rearrangement uses TRBV11-2 and TRBJ2-1; D unclear. The CDR3 consists of 11 residues. V was shortened by 5 bases and J by 9 bases, with 8 bases between the two germline ends. The germline CDR1 and CDR2 sequences are SGHAT and FQNNGV. CDR3 in amino acids: CASSPVGEQFF. The CDR3 DNA sequence: TGTGCCAGCAGCCCAGTGGGTGAGCAGTTCTTC. The variable domain in full, completed from reference TRBV11-2 and TRBJ2-1, reads EAGVAQSPRYKIIEKRQSVAFWCNPISGHATLYWYQQILGQGPKLLIQFQNNGVVDDSQLPKDRFSAERLKGVDSTLKIQPAKLEDSAVYLCASSPVGEQFFGPGTRLTVL.

This clonotype was recorded at least ten times. The V and J genes are TRBV28 and TRBJ1-6, with D possibly TRBD1 on 6 matching bases. V lost 7 bases and J 10 bases, leaving 14 bases between the germline ends. CDR3 length equals 13 residues. The germline CDR1 and CDR2 sequences are MDHEN and SYDVKM. The CDR3 nucleotides are TGTGCCAGCAAGGGGGGCGAGGGCTCACCCCTCCACTTT. Translation gives CASKGGEGSPLHF.

This clonotype was observed once. This may stem from a read error, because a much larger clone lies one nucleotide away. The chain uses TRBV9 and TRBJ2-2, with 7 bases that match TRBD1. This CDR3 contains 14 residues. Germline CDR1 is SGDLS and CDR2 is YYNGEE. The CDR3 DNA is TGTGCCTGCAGGGGACAGACGAACACCGGGGAGCTGTTTTTT. This codes for CACRGQTNTGELFF.

This chain uses TRBV5-1 with TRBJ2-1; D remains ambiguous. The J call is uncertain, as TRBJ2-5 better fits the DNA end. The CDR3 spans 14 residues. The germline CDR1 and CDR2 sequences are SGHRS and YFSETQ. DNA for the CDR3: TGCGCCAGCAGCTTGGGGAGCAGTCAGGAGACCCAGTACTTC. Translating gives CASSLGSSQETQYF.

The sample holds many counts of this clonotype. The chain uses TRBV11-2 and TRBJ2-1, with D possibly being TRBD1 (6 bases). V lost 7 bases and J 4 bases, leaving 11 bases between the germline ends. CDR1 and CDR2 from the germline V gene are SGHAT and FQNNGV. CDR3 length: 13 amino acids. In DNA, the CDR3 is TGTGCCAGCACCCCCGGGACATACAATGAGCAGTTCTTC. This translates into CASTPGTYNEQFF. The full variable domain, its missing parts supplied by reference TRBV11-2 and TRBJ2-1, is EAGVAQSPRYKIIEKRQSVAFWCNPISGHATLYWYQQILGQGPKLLIQFQNNGVVDDSQLPKDRFSAERLKGVDSTLKIQPAKLEDSAVYLCASTPGTYNEQFFGPGTRLTVL.

As to this clonotype: This may be a read error, as it is one base from a much larger clone. The chain carries TRBV11-2 and TRBJ2-2, with 15 bases matching TRBD2. In germline, CDR1 is SGHAT, CDR2 FQNNGV. The CDR3 is made up of 16 amino acids. CDR3 sequence: CTSSRGLAGGLGELFF. The CDR3 region has the DNA TGTACCAGCAGCCGAGGACTAGCGGGAGGGCTCGGGGAGCTGTTTTTT.

This clonotype was counted many times. The chain has TRBV7-2 and TRBJ1-2; D perhaps matches TRBD1 (5 bases). With 0 bases removed from V and 2 bases from J, the gap between germline ends came to 10 bases. The CDR3 sequence is 15 residues long. Germline loops: CDR1 SGHTA, CDR2 FQGNSA. The CDR3 protein is CASSLAPGPNYGYTF. In nucleotides, the CDR3 is TGTGCCAGCAGCTTAGCACCGGGACCGAACTATGGCTACACCTTC.

In this sample, this clonotype turned up many times. The CDR3 reads CASSPGRGREGRNEQFF. CDR3 in DNA: TGTGCCAGCAGTCCCGGCCGTGGGCGGGAGGGCCGGAATGAGCAGTTCTTC. This chain joins TRBV2 and TRBJ2-1; the match to TRBD2 covers 9 bases. Per germline, CDR1 SNHLY and CDR2 FYNNEI. The CDR3 runs 17 residues. J lost 7 bases, V lost 5 bases, and 15 bases had no gene match.

A few counts support this clonotype. V and J are TRBV18 and TRBJ1-1, with D unresolved. The CDR3 totals 15 residues. Germline assignment: CDR1 KGHSH and CDR2 LQKENI. V lost 3 bases and J lost 3, with 14 bases in between. This chain's CDR3 is CASSPLTGRDTEAFF. The CDR3 DNA reads TGTGCCAGCTCACCTCTCACCGGTCGTGACACTGAAGCTTTCTTT.

This chain uses TRBV28 with TRBJ2-1; 13 positions agree with TRBD2. Germline values: CDR1 MDHEN, CDR2 SYDVKM. The trim removed 10 bases at V and 5 bases at J, leaving 2 bases unmatched. The CDR3 has 13 residues. The CDR3 loop reads CATTSGRDNEQFF. The CDR3 DNA reads as TGTGCCACTACTAGCGGGAGGGACAATGAGCAGTTCTTC.

This clonotype was found many times. The V and J genes are TRBV5-1 and TRBJ2-7; a weak D match, TRBD1 (6 bases). Trimming shortened V by 5 bases and J by 0 bases, and 15 bases separated the two germline ends. In germline, CDR1 is SGHRS, CDR2 YFSETQ. This CDR3 contains 15 residues. The CDR3 DNA reads as TGCGCCAGCAGGAAGGACAGCCTAAACTCCTACGAGCAGTACTTC. Encoded protein: CASRKDSLNSYEQYF. The entire variable domain, with the rest obtained from reference TRBV5-1 and TRBJ2-7, is as follows: KAGVTQTPRYLIKTRGQQVTLSCSPISGHRSVSWYQQTPGQGLQFLFEYFSETQRNKGNFPGRFSGRQFSNSRSEMNVSTLELGDSALYLCASRKDSLNSYEQYFGPGTRLTVT.

This clonotype showed up many times. This chain uses TRBV6-1 with TRBJ2-1; no clear D. Germline values: CDR1 MNHNS, CDR2 SASEGT. The CDR3 sequence is 11 residues long. V lost 4 bases and J 7 bases, leaving 5 bases between the germline ends. The CDR3 loop reads CASSGTNEQFF. The CDR3, as DNA: TGTGCCAGCAGTGGAACTAATGAGCAGTTCTTC.

This clonotype has a count of ten or more. The V and J genes are TRBV5-1 and TRBJ2-2; TRBD2 matches at 8 bases. V lost 2 bases, J lost 1 base, and 1 base stayed unmatched. This CDR3 spans 15 amino acids. Germline V CDR1 and CDR2: SGHRS, YFSETQ. This CDR3 reads CASSFTSGNTGELFF. CDR3 nucleotides: TGCGCCAGCAGCTTCACTAGCGGGAACACCGGGGAGCTGTTTTTT.